Sequencing of this T cell receptor beta chain was carried out in a study of blood T cells in healthy people across ages. Looking at the study overall: About one barcoded beta molecule per two T cells was the capture yield of template switching.

The length of the CDR3 is 10 residues. Through a sample-barcoded 5' primer and a J-beta primer mix, a second PCR was run for roughly 6 to 12 cycles. Each sample provided no less than 2.5 million CDR3-containing paired-end reads. One entry per CDR3 protein results from TCRdb running MiXCR on the 5' RACE reads. This table has 1.5 million to 2 million distinct CDR3 sequences, approximately 28% appearing once. General study points: CMV infection status of these donors was not known.

The sample, approximately 10 milliliters of peripheral blood, was drawn from each donor. A word on this clonotype: The antigen is unknown.

This receptor was identified in a woman younger than 45 in good health. The sequenced sample consisted of blood. The chain has TRBV21-1 and TRBJ2-7; the table's D gene call, TRBD1, was not cross checked with the DNA. TRBV21-1 corresponds to a pseudogene. CDR3 in amino acids: CASIRGILYF. CDR3 DNA: TGTGCCAGCATTAGGGGGATATTGTACTTC.